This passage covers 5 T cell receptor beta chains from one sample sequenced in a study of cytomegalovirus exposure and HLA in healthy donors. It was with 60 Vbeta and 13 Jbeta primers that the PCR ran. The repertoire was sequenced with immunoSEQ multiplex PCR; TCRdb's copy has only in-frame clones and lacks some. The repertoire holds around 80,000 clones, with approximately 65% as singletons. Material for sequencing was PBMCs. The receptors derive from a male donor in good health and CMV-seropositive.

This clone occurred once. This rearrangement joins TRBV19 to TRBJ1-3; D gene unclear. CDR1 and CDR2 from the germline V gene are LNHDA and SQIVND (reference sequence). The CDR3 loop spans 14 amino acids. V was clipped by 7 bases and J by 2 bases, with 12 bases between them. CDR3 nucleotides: TGTGCCAGTACTCCGGAGGTTGCTGGAAACACCATATATTTT. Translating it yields CASTPEVAGNTIYF.

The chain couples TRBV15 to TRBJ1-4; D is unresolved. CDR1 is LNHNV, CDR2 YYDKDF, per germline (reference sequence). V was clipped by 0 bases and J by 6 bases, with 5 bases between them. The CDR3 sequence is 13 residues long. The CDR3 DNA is TGTGCCACCAGCAGAGATCCCGATGAAAAACTGTTTTTT. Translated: CATSRDPDEKLFF.

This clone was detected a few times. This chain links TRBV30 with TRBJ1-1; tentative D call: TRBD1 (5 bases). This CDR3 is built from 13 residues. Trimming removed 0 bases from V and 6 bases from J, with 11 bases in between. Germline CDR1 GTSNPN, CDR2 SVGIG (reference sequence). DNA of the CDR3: TGTGCCTGGAGTGTACGGGGGGGAGCTGAAGCTTTCTTT. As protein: CAWSVRGGAEAFF.

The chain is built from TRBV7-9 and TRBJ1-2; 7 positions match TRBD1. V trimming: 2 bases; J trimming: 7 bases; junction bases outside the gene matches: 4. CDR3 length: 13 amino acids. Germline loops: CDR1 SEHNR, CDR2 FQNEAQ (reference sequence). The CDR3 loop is CASSLPGQVGYTF. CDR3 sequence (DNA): TGTGCCAGCAGCTTACCCGGACAGGTTGGCTACACCTTC.

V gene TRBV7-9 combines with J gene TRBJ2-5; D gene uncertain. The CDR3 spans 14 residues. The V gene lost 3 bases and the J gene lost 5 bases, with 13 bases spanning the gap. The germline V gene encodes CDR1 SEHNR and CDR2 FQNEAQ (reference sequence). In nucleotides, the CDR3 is TGTGCCAGCAGCTTGAGTGAAGGAGTGGAGACCCAGTACTTC. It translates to CASSLSEGVETQYF.